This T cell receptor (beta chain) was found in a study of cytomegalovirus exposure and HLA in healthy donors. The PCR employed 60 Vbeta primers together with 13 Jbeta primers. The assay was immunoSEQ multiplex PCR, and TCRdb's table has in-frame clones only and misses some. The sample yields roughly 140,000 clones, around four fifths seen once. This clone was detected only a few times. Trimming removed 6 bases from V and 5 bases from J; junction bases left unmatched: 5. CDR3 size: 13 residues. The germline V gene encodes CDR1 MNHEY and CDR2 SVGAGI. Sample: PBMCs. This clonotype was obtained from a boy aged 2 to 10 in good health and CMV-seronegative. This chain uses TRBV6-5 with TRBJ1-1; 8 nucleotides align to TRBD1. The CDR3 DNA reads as TGTGCCAGCAGGAGTACAGGGGGGACTGAAGCTTTCTTT. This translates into CASRSTGGTEAFF.